Sequencing of this T cell receptor beta chain was carried out in a study of cytomegalovirus exposure and HLA in healthy donors (dated by TCRdb to the late 2010s). Background on the whole study: An earlier analysis of some 600 of the donors reported under 300 Gb of sequence data and approximately 120 million unique TCR beta sequences obtained from 150 million to 200 million T cells. Roughly 290 gigabases of sequencing data and approximately 92 million unique TCR sequences made up an early release that covered nearly 650 HLA-typed donors. Of the roughly 430 genotyped donors, approximately 83% fell in the genetic ancestry cluster associated with self-reported Caucasian donors. The study aimed to test whether cataloging public T cell receptors could reveal signatures of past pathogen exposure. Using immunosequencing, the study profiled T cell repertoires from 500 to 800 subjects and related those repertoires to cytomegalovirus serostatus. Along with the roughly 710-subject first cohort, a separate validation cohort of roughly 110 different subjects was used. To predict cytomegalovirus infection status, the study combined high-throughput TCR immunosequencing, statistical association of individual TCRs with disease status, and machine learning. A later analysis re-analyzed previously published TCR beta repertoires from 660 or so donors and added high-resolution HLA genotyping to study TCR occurrence patterns. Rather than using new phenotypic data, the later analysis identified candidate immune exposures from TCR beta sequences and from how often those sequences occurred across donors. An earlier analysis of around 580 of the donors used high-throughput TCR beta sequencing to judge whether each TCR beta V gene segment behaved as functional or pseudogenic. Donor age, sex, ethnicity and CMV serostatus were collected together with the repertoire data. Genome-wide SNP genotypes for about 65% of the roughly 670 donors were used in a later genetic analysis, which treated that subset as a discovery cohort. Every repertoire in the discovery cohort had been generated on one and the same sequencing platform. Both class I and class II loci were covered by HLA typing, at four-digit resolution. Typing coverage differed by locus: A, B, C, DRB1 and DQB1 were typed in about 620-630 donors, DQA1 in 522, DPA1 in some 600, and DPB1 in just under 490. Roughly 5 DR-DQ haplotypes were handled as single units for association and clustering because linkage in the cohort was strong. Among some 400 genotyped donors of the cohort, an average of around 250,000 unique TCR beta nucleotide sequences was sequenced per donor, of which approximately 18% were non-productive. Paper-wide results and their limitations: The sequencing pipeline was judged likely to have produced a cluster of highly shared sequence variants as a technical artifact. Across donors, most TCR sequences were observed very rarely, whereas some public TCRs were present in many individuals. Assigning TCR associations to individual alleles was difficult when HLA alleles, especially DR and DQ, strongly co-occurred. Most CMV-associated TCR beta chains appeared to be HLA-restricted in a later analysis, and the HLA associations seemed to be driven largely by CMV exposure. An association between a missense DCLRE1C variant and V-gene and J-gene trimming of TCR beta chains was found in a later genetic analysis and replicated in an independent cohort. A further reported finding was that TCR beta sequences accurately predicted the HLA-A and HLA-B alleles for most subjects in the first cohort. For the cohort, immune exposure information was limited to CMV serostatus. The authors suggested that the approach could potentially be generalized to other disease states and immunological phenotypes. The classifier was reported to diagnose cytomegalovirus status with high specificity and sensitivity in both the original and validation cohorts. The earlier analysis of around 600 of the donors excluded some 15 rarely observed V segments, including chromosome 9 orphons, because counts were too low. A few of the identified cytomegalovirus-associated TCR beta chains were confirmed in vitro to be specific for cytomegalovirus antigens. Linkage disequilibrium might explain the correlated functional status among segregating V segments, but an unknown experimental factor could not be excluded. The study listed 150 to 200 TCR beta chains as associated with cytomegalovirus. The 87-base-pair reads could not distinguish some IMGT-functional V segments, including TRBV6-2 and TRBV6-3, so those segments were excluded. According to a later genetic analysis, donors in an Asian-associated ancestry cluster had fewer N-insertions in productive TCRs than the roughly 670-donor mean. In a later analysis, TCR association rates were found to vary across HLA loci, with the most associated TCRs seen for DRB1 alleles and the fewest for HLA-C alleles. Because HLA typing was unavailable for some donors at each locus, only the typed subset was used in association tests. This cohort had only TCR beta chains sequenced, and the lack of alpha or paired-chain data limited which features could be detected. An earlier analysis of approximately 590 of the donors showed that most TCR beta V segments appeared in productive rearrangements either about 90% or about 30% of the time, which broadly matched IMGT annotations. In a later analysis, 15,000 to 20,000 TCR beta sequences were associated with specific HLA alleles at a false discovery rate of 0.05. Presence/absence analyses assumed roughly uniform sequencing depth across donors, an assumption that may not hold. In a later analysis, HLA-associated TCR beta chains were found to be more clonally expanded and to have lower generation probabilities than equally common non-associated chains. A later analysis reported that several top co-occurrence clusters appeared linked to parvovirus B19, influenza, CMV and Epstein-Barr virus.

The library came from the immunoSEQ multiplex PCR assay. For the multiplex PCR, a mixture combining 60 forward primers for TCR Vbeta segments and 13 reverse primers for TCR Jbeta segments was used. Amplification of the CDR3 region of rearranged TCR beta genes was performed with a multiplex PCR assay on genomic DNA. Amplified TCR beta libraries were sequenced as 87-base-pair reads on the Illumina HiSeq System. Turning to the authors' computational methods: A later analysis tallied roughly 80 million unique TCR beta chains across the 666 repertoires, and approximately 9.9 million of those chains were shared by two or more donors. Raw reads were error-corrected and collapsed into unique sequences with a nearest-neighbor algorithm that merged closely related sequences to remove PCR and sequencing errors. To assign V, D and J gene segments, CDR3 sequences were aligned to IMGT reference sequences. For a sequence to be retained, a match of at least six nucleotides to both a V gene segment and a J gene segment was required. Rearrangements were classified as productive when the CDR3 lacked stop codons and remained in frame with V and J, and all other rearrangements were classified as non-productive. CDR3 was defined by IMGT convention, running from the second conserved V-encoded cysteine to the conserved J-encoded phenylalanine. In an earlier analysis of around 640 of the donors, sequences lacking an unambiguous match to a single V gene segment were excluded. An earlier analysis of approximately 590 of the donors classified V segments as functional when productive rearrangements were above 56.7% and as segregating when the standard deviation between donors was above 5%. A statistical classification framework was built to diagnose cytomegalovirus status from the catalog of TCR beta chain sequences. A later analysis assigned V and J genes by comparing TCR nucleotide sequences with IMGT/GENE-DB human TR gene sequences. Using the TCRdist pipeline, a later analysis assigned CDR3 sequences along with most-parsimonious VDJ recombination scenarios. In a later analysis, each TCR beta chain was defined by its CDR3 amino acid sequence together with its V-gene family, and reads without a unique V-gene family were excluded. To address suspected cross-contamination and a sequencing artifact, a later analysis removed roughly 580 highly shared, low-generation-probability nucleotide sequences. For each public chain, a later analysis derived a clonal expansion index from normalized ranks of inferred template counts within each repertoire. In a later analysis, generation probabilities were computed with a VDJ recombination model fitted to out-of-frame rearrangements, and the resulting probabilities were checked against IGoR. In a later analysis, TCR-TCR, TCR-HLA and TCR-CMV co-occurrence was scored with hypergeometric tests, and a repertoire-size bias correction was applied to TCR pairs. False discovery rates were estimated in a later analysis by permuting HLA or CMV assignments 20 times. In a later analysis, co-occurring TCRs were grouped using DBSCAN, with TCRdist sequence similarity added in when clustering inside HLA-allele-positive subsets. For co-occurrence clustering, repertoires with fewer than 30,000 or more than 120,000 public chains were excluded, along with roughly five repertoires with anomalous nucleotide sharing. TCRdb limited this immuneACCESS table to in-frame rearrangements with V and J called. A share of clones is missing; checked studies link under half to unresolved V genes, and the rest is unexplained. V and J calls and clone size are as listed in that table; D and trimming were resolved from the DNA. This sample's table lists tens of thousands of clones. 1.5% of the sample is in the top ten clones.

In total, 630 or so healthy bone marrow donors made up the cohort. All cohort members were sampled while nominally healthy, although unrecorded immune exposures were likely present. The donor tested CMV seronegative and was one of the 352 seronegative cohort members. Each donor provided a peripheral blood sample, and peripheral blood mononuclear cells were used for TCR beta sequencing. Genomic DNA extraction from the blood cell samples was performed with the Qiagen DNeasy Blood Extraction Kit. CDR1 and CDR2 were assigned from the germline V gene as MDHEN and SYDVKM. The CDR3 goes from the cysteine to the phenylalanine over 13 residues. Only CDR3 DNA is held: 39 bases, read in frame from base 1. Trimming accounts for 8 bases at V and 2 bases at J, while the number of junction bases matched to no gene is 5. On this clone itself: This clone's antigen is unknown.

The V gene is TRBV28 and the J gene is TRBJ1-2, with 7 middle bases fitting TRBD1. The source material was PBMCs. This TCR derives from a woman aged 60-75 years in good health and CMV-seronegative. The CDR3 in this case is CASGQVKNYGYTF. The DNA sequence is as follows: TGTGCCAGCGGACAGGTTAAGAACTATGGCTACACCTTC.